Included here is one TCR beta chain sequence, with context. Its antigen is not yet known. No much larger clone exists at a distance of one base, and base qualities are not known. The data derive from a study of human T cells and chemical hapten exposure (dated by TCRdb to the early 2020s). Looking at the study overall: For sensitization, 2% DPC in acetone was applied to an approximately 2 cm by approximately 2 cm area of upper inner arm skin. Weekly therapeutic DPC doses were additionally applied to the scalp of patients throughout the approximately 25-week study period. Patch tests used Finn chambers with 0.01% DPC on the upper back, scored after 6 days by International Contact Dermatitis Research Group standards. Patient blood was sampled pre-sensitization (week 0) and at 2, 6 and about 24 weeks after DPC sensitization. Libraries were pooled for sequencing, and variation in per-sample TCR yields was attributed mainly to small differences in library volumes within the pool. The study tracked peripheral blood TCR repertoire changes in vivo during primary and secondary sensitization to the hapten diphenylcyclopropenone (DPC) in alopecia patients. For TCR sequencing, blood came from 25 to 35 alopecia patients at anywhere from one to four time points (pre-sensitization, 2, 6 and 24 weeks). The patient cohort, mostly female, included alopecia areata with under or over 50% scalp involvement, alopecia totalis and alopecia universalis.

V is shortened by 4 bases, J by 6 bases, and the region joining them spans 11 bases. Reading from cysteine to phenylalanine, the CDR3 counts 13 amino acids. Only CDR3 DNA remains: 39 bases, in frame from the first base. The germline V gene provides CDR1 SGDLS and CDR2 YYNGEE. Library method: RACE. The listed sequencing device is NextSeq 500. Library preparation attached unique molecular identifiers to individual cDNA molecules for quantitative, reproducible TCR counting. From each blood RNA sample, both TCR alpha and TCR beta chains were sequenced. The authors' analysis ran thus. The median number of TCRs per sample was 90,000 to 100,000, ranging from about 20,000 to 700,000. The Decombinator software suite was used to annotate the V, J and CDR3 of the TCR reads. For the PS versus PT1 abundance plots, all samples were subsampled to the same number of TCRs (28,000). TCRs were defined as expanded if absent before sensitization and observed at least eight times at the 2-week time point. The raw public reads went through TCRdb reprocessing: fastp at Q25, MiXCR clone calling, in-frame beta chains kept. For every CDR3 protein sequence, its rows merge into one entry that carries the most common genes and DNA. The V and J calls come from TCRdb's annotation, not from the publication. The table for this sample lists over 55,000 distinct CDR3 sequences; more than 9.5% of them were counted only once. Of the sample, roughly 1.4% is held by the ten largest clones.

Beyond this particular receptor, the publication reports: Patch test score correlated positively with the number of PT1 expanded TCRs, reaching significance at thresholds 8, 16 and 32 but not at 4. All patients had alopecia, a presumed autoimmune disease, so their immune response might differ from that of healthy individuals. Repeated subsampling changed both the strength of the expansion versus patch-test correlation and the threshold at which the correlation became significant. DPC sensitization did not change the number of TCRs with a frequency above 1 in 1000, and there was no evidence of changes in global repertoire structure. Compared with pre-sensitization or healthy control sets, expanded TCRs formed significantly more large CDR3 similarity clusters, which is consistent with antigen-driven responses.

This specimen's time point label, per the study, means: patch test 3, about 24 weeks after DPC sensitization. This specimen's treatment or condition label, per the study, means: therapeutic diphenylcyclopropenone sensitization with weekly scalp DPC. At each patch-test visit, blood was drawn before the patch test was applied. To be eligible, patients had to be aged 18 to 70, diagnosed with alopecia and judged suitable for DPC therapy, while pregnant patients were excluded. Total RNA was extracted from unfractionated whole blood collected in Tempus Blood RNA tubes. This sample comprised whole blood, obtained in connection with sensitization to the hapten diphenylcyclopropenone (DPC). The TCR comes from a woman between 45 and 60 years old with alopecia areata. Some clones in this sample may be carry-over from other donors' samples. The chain is encoded by TRBV9 joined to TRBJ2-1; a weak D assignment points to TRBD1 (5 bases agree). Read as DNA, the sequence is TGTGCCAGCAGCTCTCTAGGGGCCAATGAGCAGTTCTTC. Translated, it reads CASSSLGANEQFF.